These 13 T cell receptor beta chains were sequenced from one sample in a study of monozygotic twins with inflammatory bowel disease. TCRdb reprocessed the 5' RACE reads and reports one entry per CDR3 protein, with no DNA. The sample table includes fewer than 550,000 distinct CDR3 sequences. Material: blood. The source is a human donor with ulcerative colitis or Crohn's disease, or a healthy co-twin of an affected twin (not recorded which).

The J gene is TRBJ1-1, the V gene TRBV30; the D call from TCRdb, TRBD1, cannot be confirmed without DNA. This CDR3 has 14 residues. Germline CDR1 and CDR2: GTSNPN and SVGIG (reference sequence). This CDR3 reads CAWSSDRGQKGAFF.

The chain has TRBV20-1 and TRBJ2-2. The germline V gene has CDR1 DFQATT and CDR2 SNEGSKA (reference sequence). The CDR3 is 13 residues long. Here the CDR3 reads CSAGWVNTGELFF.

This sequence joins TRBV19 and TRBJ2-3; TCRdb's D gene call, TRBD1, goes unchecked for lack of DNA. Germline lookup yields CDR1 LNHDA and CDR2 SQIVND (reference sequence). CDR3 size: 15 residues. The CDR3 sequence: CASSSGVFGTDTQYF.

The rearrangement uses TRBV20-1 and TRBJ1-4. The CDR3 totals 13 residues. From germline, CDR1 is DFQATT and CDR2 SNEGSKA (reference sequence). CDR3 in amino acids: CSQSRPNNEKLFF.

This chain joins TRBV4-1 and TRBJ2-2; with no DNA, the TCRdb D assignment of TRBD2 cannot be verified. This CDR3 comprises 15 residues. CDR1 MGHRA and CDR2 YSYEKL come from the germline V gene. Here the CDR3 reads CASSQRGENTGELFF.

The CDR3 is CAWSAGLAGVNEQYF. The chain uses TRBV30 and TRBJ2-7; checking the TCRdb D call of TRBD2 is not possible without DNA. CDR3 size: 15 residues. Germline V gene data show CDR1 as GTSNPN and CDR2 as SVGIG (reference sequence).

The chain is built from TRBV5-1 and TRBJ2-7; TCRdb proposes TRBD1, but this gene call is untestable without DNA. Germline loops: CDR1 SGHRS, CDR2 YFSETQ. CDR3 length equals 14 residues. The CDR3: CASSLERGGNEQYF.

The CDR3 here is CASSLAPGRVRATEAFF. The rearrangement uses TRBV7-9 and TRBJ1-1; the TCRdb D gene call, TRBD1, has no DNA to confirm it. Germline V gives CDR1 SEHNR, CDR2 FQNEAQ (reference sequence). The CDR3 sequence is 17 residues long.

The rearrangement joins TRBV6-6 to TRBJ2-1; no DNA is available, so the TRBD1 call from TCRdb remains unchecked. The CDR3 consists of 14 residues. Per germline, CDR1 MNHNY and CDR2 SVGAGI (reference sequence). This CDR3 reads CASSNSWGDNEQFF.

CDR3 region: CASTSPDRLGANVLTF. The chain couples TRBV5-6 to TRBJ2-6; no DNA is available, so the TRBD1 call from TCRdb remains unchecked. This CDR3 contains 16 residues. The germline V gene has CDR1 SGHDT and CDR2 YYEEEE. The full variable domain, with the rest looked up from reference TRBV5-6 and TRBJ2-6, is DAGVTQSPTHLIKTRGQQVTLRCSPKSGHDTVSWYQQALGQGPQFIFQYYEEEERQRGNFPDRFSGHQFPNYSSELNVNALLLGDSALYLCASTSPDRLGANVLTFGAGSRLTVL.

The genes are TRBV6-6 and TRBJ2-2; the D gene TCRdb calls, TRBD1, cannot be checked with no DNA. CDR1 is MNHNY and CDR2 is SVGAGI in the germline V gene (reference sequence). This CDR3 region has 13 residues. This CDR3 reads CASGGIDTGELFF.

The rearrangement links TRBV11-2 to TRBJ1-2; TCRdb indicates TRBD1, and absent DNA this call remains unverified. This CDR3 has 12 amino acids. CDR1 SGHAT and CDR2 FQNNGV come from the germline V gene. CDR3 sequence reads: CASSRQGYGYTF. The full variable domain, with the rest looked up from reference TRBV11-2 and TRBJ1-2, is EAGVAQSPRYKIIEKRQSVAFWCNPISGHATLYWYQQILGQGPKLLIQFQNNGVVDDSQLPKDRFSAERLKGVDSTLKIQPAKLEDSAVYLCASSRQGYGYTFGSGTRLTVV.

The V call is TRBV25-1, the J call TRBJ1-2. Germline V lookup: CDR1 MGHDK, CDR2 SYGVNS. The CDR3 loop spans 14 amino acids. The CDR3 sequence is CASSENTIGVGYTF.